This T cell receptor (beta chain) was captured in a study of T cell clonality in common variable immunodeficiency (dated by TCRdb to about 2015). For sequencing, equivalent amounts of genomic DNA were input from CVID and control samples. For every sample, a 60 bp segment covering the rearranged TCRbeta CDR3 region was amplified and then sequenced. The immunoSEQ assay, a bias-corrected multiplex PCR combined with high-throughput sequencing, was used for TCRbeta amplification. In the source study's methods: Every unique nucleotide sequence counted as a clone and was annotated with V, D and J genes, copy number and frequency. Sequences were labeled productive if in frame, and non-productive if out of frame or containing stop codons. As previously described, Shannon's entropy was used to calculate clonality. The predicted amino acid sequences of productive clones were used to derive mean CDR3 Kyte-Doolittle hydropathy. Scaled V gene usage was hierarchically clustered using Manhattan distance and complete linkage with the R hclust function. Sharing of clones by CDR3 amino acid sequence was evaluated through resampling of 12 repertoires per group over 100 rounds. The repertoires were searched for 55 to 75 published EBV-specific and some 250 published CMV-specific TCRbeta sequences. Analysis left out a couple of CVID samples that produced under 10,000 sequences, so a few dozen CVID repertoires remained. This immuneACCESS table, as held by TCRdb, lists in-frame sequences with V and J called but not all clones. Of the missing ones, under half trace to an unresolved V gene in checked studies; the others have no known cause. The DNA gave D and trimming, while V, J and clone size come from that table. The table puts tens of thousands of clones in this sample, none counted just once. The ten most abundant clones make up about 0.68% of the sample.

V and J lose 3 bases and 4 bases, and a span of 6 bases separates them. The germline V gene (reference sequence) sets CDR1 to SEHNR and CDR2 to FQNEAQ. From the cysteine up to the phenylalanine, the CDR3 has a length of 13 residues. The DNA shown is the part of the CDR3 that was read: 30 bases, in frame from base 1. This clone was seen ten or more times. Its antigen is currently not known. The CDR3 end lies 3 residues beyond the end of the read and is filled in from the germline J gene. Predominantly Caucasian heritage was noted among both the CVID patients and the healthy controls. Heparinized peripheral whole blood samples of about 5 to 8.5 ml were obtained from each donor. Genomic DNA from adults with common variable immune deficiency (CVID) and from healthy adult controls was the source for sequencing TCRbeta CDR3 repertoires. There were around 22 healthy adult volunteers in the control group (approximately 12 female and 10 male), ranging in age from about 23 to 66 years, with a mean age of roughly 32. To isolate peripheral blood mononuclear cells, diluted blood was subjected to density centrifugation over Hypaque 1077 or Ficoll-Paque. Genomic DNA was extracted from unsorted mononuclear cells by Qiagen column purification or by a centrifugation-based method.

What the work shows at the level of the full study, not this receptor alone: Even though DNA input was the same, control samples had an average of about 80,000 unique sequences each, compared with about 32,000 in CVID samples. CVID TCRbeta sequences were reported to have fewer deletions and N-nucleotide insertions and to lack highly modified clones with 13 or more V deletions. Correlations between repertoire features and clinical complications were limited by patient heterogeneity within the CVID cohort. Increased TCRbeta clonality was found in CVID subjects compared with healthy controls (t-test p = 0.018), with the increase being most characteristic of about a third of subjects. CVID subjects shared fewer TCRbeta clones with each other than healthy controls did (p < 0.0001). It was noted by the authors that sequencing of the repertoires of T cell subpopulations would be needed to clarify the cause of the increased clonality in CVID.

The clonotype was recovered from a person between 18 and 69 years old in good health. The chain is made from TRBV7-9 and TRBJ1-4; there is no confident call for the D gene. The sequencing input was peripheral blood mononuclear cells. The CDR3 bases that were read are TGTGCCAGCAGCTTTACAGATAATGAAAAA. The translation is CASSFTDNEK. The whole CDR3 sequence is CASSFTDNEKLFF.